Presented here are 7 T cell receptor beta chains from one specimen sequenced in a study of early T cells in non-severe SARS-CoV-2 infection. TCRdb analysed the 5' RACE reads with MiXCR anew, one entry per CDR3 protein. The data show tens of thousands of distinct CDR3 sequences, over 3.5% seen once. The sequenced sample was whole blood. The receptors come from an adult who was a healthcare worker with PCR-confirmed SARS-CoV-2 infection or an uninfected control (not recorded which).

This clonotype has a count of ten or more. V is TRBV10-3 and J is TRBJ1-2; TRBD1 is a possible D gene (5 bases). V dropped 6 bases and J dropped 5 bases, with 13 bases sitting between them. The germline V gene has CDR1 ENHRY and CDR2 SYGVKD. The CDR3 is 13 amino acids. CDR3 bases: TGTGCCATCAGGCTGGACACTTCGTATGGCTACACCTTC. Its protein is CAIRLDTSYGYTF.

This clonotype was seen repeatedly, ten times or more. The rearrangement joins TRBV5-1 to TRBJ2-5; 7 positions match TRBD2. The CDR3 is made up of 16 amino acids. V shed 1 base, J shed 1 base, and the junction held 7 bases outside the gene matches. Germline CDR1 SGHRS, CDR2 YFSETQ. In nucleotides, the CDR3 is TGCGCCAGCAGCTTGTCTCTGCGCGGGAGCCAAGAGACCCAGTACTTC. The encoded protein is CASSLSLRGSQETQYF.

This clonotype has at least ten counts. The chain's CDR3 is CASSQESGSGLATDTQYF. In DNA form, the CDR3 reads TGTGCCAGCAGCCAAGAATCGGGTTCGGGACTAGCCACAGATACGCAGTATTTT. The V gene is TRBV3-1, the J gene TRBJ2-3; 9 nucleotides align to TRBD2. V shed 0 bases and J 2 bases; nucleotides not matched to a gene: 9. The CDR3 length is 18 residues. Germline V gives CDR1 LGHDT, CDR2 YNNKEL (reference sequence).

This clonotype was seen ten or more times. This chain uses TRBV7-2 with TRBJ2-5, with 11 bases identical to TRBD2. The CDR3 totals 16 residues. Germline V lookup: CDR1 SGHTA, CDR2 FQGNSA. V trimming: 2 bases; J trimming: 3 bases; junction bases outside the gene matches: 5. CDR3 in amino acids: CASSLNPSGRKETQYF. The CDR3 DNA reads TGTGCCAGCAGCTTAAATCCTAGCGGGAGGAAAGAGACCCAGTACTTC.

This clonotype was detected many times. The rearrangement uses TRBV25-1 and TRBJ1-1, with no clear D. Trimming left V 5 bases short and J 0 bases short, with 4 bases between. The CDR3 totals 12 residues. Germline CDR1 is MGHDK and CDR2 is SYGVNS. The CDR3 here is CASSTLNTEAFF. As DNA, the CDR3 is TGTGCCAGCAGTACTCTGAACACTGAAGCTTTCTTT.

This clonotype was counted a few times. V usage is TRBV6-4 and J usage is TRBJ2-1; a possible D gene is TRBD1 (5 bases). The CDR3 sequence is 13 residues long. The V gene's germline CDR1 is MRHNA and CDR2 SNTAGT. Between the trimmed V and J ends, which lost 0 bases and 5 bases, there was a span of 5 bases. CDR3 residues: CASSDSDNNEQFF. DNA for the CDR3: TGTGCCAGCAGTGACTCGGACAACAATGAGCAGTTCTTC.

This clonotype was seen at least ten times. The chain is built from TRBV7-8 and TRBJ2-3; TRBD2 matches at 12 bases. Germline CDR1 SGHVS, CDR2 FQNEAQ. The trim removed 4 bases at V and 2 bases at J, leaving 4 bases unmatched. The CDR3 runs to 16 residues. The CDR3 protein is CASSSLAGGSTDTQYF. For the CDR3, the DNA is TGTGCCAGCAGCTCCCTAGCGGGAGGGTCCACAGATACGCAGTATTTT.